The source of this T cell receptor beta chain is a study of cytomegalovirus exposure and HLA in healthy donors. The study, taken as a whole, reports: The authors listed over 150 TCR beta chains as cytomegalovirus-associated.

Germline V gene lookup returns CDR1 MNHEY and CDR2 SMNVEV (reference sequence). V lost 6 bases and J 9 bases, leaving 14 bases between the germline ends. This CDR3 is built from 12 residues. A multiplex PCR was run with 60 Vbeta primers and 13 Jbeta primers. Clones were sequenced by immunoSEQ multiplex PCR, and TCRdb holds only the in-frame ones, with some missing. The table lists some 150,000 clones, roughly 80% of them singletons. Turning to this clone: What it recognizes is unknown.

The chain couples TRBV27 to TRBJ1-1; D uncertain. Sequencing was carried out using PBMCs. This receptor was obtained from a woman aged 25 to 39 in good health and CMV-seronegative. CDR3 sequence (DNA): TGTGCCAGCAGGACCGGGAGCCAAAAAGCTTTCTTT. Translation: CASRTGSQKAFF.